The TCR beta chain described here comes from a study of shared clonotypes between healthy human individuals. The germline gives CDR1 SGHDN, CDR2 FVKESK. This CDR3 contains 14 residues. With 0 bases clipped from V and 5 bases from J, the junction kept 2 bases outside the gene matches. All donors qualified as healthy HIV-negative adults and had experienced no recent acute infections or vaccinations. A CD45RA-negative memory subset and a CD45RA+ naive subset were separated from the CD4+ cells. Sequenced by immunoSEQ multiplex PCR; TCRdb stores in-frame clones only, minus some. The sample holds a few hundred thousand clones, over 50% seen once.

The V call is TRBV14, the J call TRBJ1-2; the match to TRBD1 covers 8 bases. This TCR was sampled from a man aged 25-45 years in good health. The specimen was memory CD4+ T cells sorted from blood. Subset given: CD45RA-negative fraction. The CDR3 spells CASSQDTGGYGYTF. In nucleotides, the CDR3 is TGTGCCAGCAGCCAAGACACAGGGGGGTATGGCTACACCTTC.